This passage covers 7 T cell receptor beta chains from one sample sequenced in a study of CD8+ T cells in alopecia areata. In each case, RNA was isolated and then reverse transcribed into cDNA as the sequencing template. Sequenced by immunoSEQ multiplex PCR; TCRdb stores in-frame clones only, minus some. This table has some 200,000 clones, approximately 57% appearing once. Treatment described: oral pan-JAK inhibitor, 5-10 mg twice daily. The sample consisted of CD4+ T cells sorted from blood, taken at week 4, from a patient treated with tofacitinib. All receptors derive from a human donor with alopecia areata.

This sequence joins TRBV30 and TRBJ2-7; D unclear. The germline CDR1 and CDR2 sequences are GTSNPN and SVGIG (reference sequence). V shed 6 bases and J shed 0 bases, with 12 bases lying between them. The CDR3 extends over 13 amino acids. CDR3 DNA sequence: TGTGCCTGCCATTCGGCGGTCTCCTACGAGCAGTACTTC. It is translated as CACHSAVSYEQYF.

This sequence joins TRBV9 and TRBJ1-6; maybe TRBD1 (6 bases). Trimming cost V 4 bases and J 10 bases, with 18 bases left between them. The germline CDR1 and CDR2 sequences are SGDLS and YYNGEE. The CDR3 extends over 15 amino acids. The CDR3 reads CASSLGQTKGSPLHF. CDR3 DNA: TGTGCCAGCAGCTTAGGACAGACCAAGGGGTCACCCCTCCACTTT.

The chain uses TRBV29-1 and TRBJ2-5; 9 nucleotides match TRBD2. Germline CDR1 reads SQVTM; CDR2 reads ANQGSEA. There are 13 residues in the CDR3. The ends lost 7 bases at V and 4 bases at J; junction bases unmatched: 7. Here the CDR3 reads CSELSGGTETQYF. The CDR3 nucleotides are TGCAGCGAGCTTAGCGGGGGCACAGAGACCCAGTACTTC.

Only a few counts were recorded for this clone. V gene TRBV7-2 combines with J gene TRBJ2-5, with TRBD2 as a possible D gene (5 bases). CDR3 length: 13 residues. The germline V gene encodes CDR1 SGHTA and CDR2 FQGNSA. Trimming shortened V by 5 bases and J by 5 bases, and 12 bases separated the two germline ends. CDR3: CASSLGARETQYF. The CDR3 DNA reads TGTGCCAGCAGCCTGGGAGCCAGGGAGACCCAGTACTTC.

The chain joins TRBV29-1 to TRBJ1-1; possibly TRBD1 for D (6 bases). Germline V gene sequence: CDR1 SQVTM, CDR2 ANQGSEA. Trimming removed 6 bases from V and 1 base from J, with 18 bases in between. This CDR3 contains 15 residues. The CDR3 region is CSVLSRTGKNTEAFF. As DNA, the CDR3 is TGCAGCGTGCTATCTAGAACAGGGAAGAACACTGAAGCTTTCTTT.

The chain carries TRBV29-1 and TRBJ2-7, with D possibly matching TRBD1 (6 bases). Per germline, CDR1 SQVTM and CDR2 ANQGSEA. V lost 0 bases to trimming and J lost 7 bases, with 13 bases between them. This CDR3 is 13 amino acids long. CDR3 amino acids: CSVEDVVGQEQYF. Written as DNA, the CDR3 is TGCAGCGTTGAAGACGTCGTCGGACAGGAGCAGTACTTC.

The chain couples TRBV11-3 to TRBJ1-6; perhaps TRBD1 as D (5 bases). The CDR3 loop spans 15 amino acids. The germline gives CDR1 SGHNT, CDR2 YENEEA. The germline V and J ends were trimmed by 5 bases and 8 bases, with 16 bases remaining between them. In DNA form, the CDR3 reads TGTGCCAGCAGCGACCCACGGAGGGGAGATTCACCCCTCCACTTT. Residues: CASSDPRRGDSPLHF. Together with reference TRBV11-3 and TRBJ1-6, the CDR3 gives the full variable domain: EAGVVQSPRYKIIEKKQPVAFWCNPISGHNTLYWYLQNLGQGPELLIRYENEEAVDDSQLPKDRFSAERLKGVDSTLKIQPAELGDSAVYLCASSDPRRGDSPLHFGNGTRLTVT.